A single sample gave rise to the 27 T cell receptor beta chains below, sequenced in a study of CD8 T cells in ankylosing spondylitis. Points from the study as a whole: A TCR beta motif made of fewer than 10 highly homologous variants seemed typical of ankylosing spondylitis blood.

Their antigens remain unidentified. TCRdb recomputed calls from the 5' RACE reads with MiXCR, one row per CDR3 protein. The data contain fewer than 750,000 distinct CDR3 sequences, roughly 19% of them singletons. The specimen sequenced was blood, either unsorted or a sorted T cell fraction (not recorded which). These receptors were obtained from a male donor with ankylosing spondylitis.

CDR3 bases: TGCAGTGCTATAAGCCGGGACAGGGATAATTCACCCCTCCACTTT. This sequence encodes CSAISRDRDNSPLHF. The V and J genes are TRBV20-1 and TRBJ1-6; 9 nucleotides match TRBD1. Germline CDR1 is DFQATT and CDR2 is SNEGSKA (reference sequence). The CDR3 extends over 15 amino acids. V dropped 4 bases and J dropped 5; count of bases not matched to a gene: 6.

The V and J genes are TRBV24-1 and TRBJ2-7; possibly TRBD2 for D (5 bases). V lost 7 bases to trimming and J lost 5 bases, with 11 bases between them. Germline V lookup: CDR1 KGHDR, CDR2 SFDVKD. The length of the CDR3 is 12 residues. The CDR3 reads CATRGSEDEQYF. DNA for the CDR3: TGTGCCACCAGGGGATCGGAGGACGAGCAGTACTTC.

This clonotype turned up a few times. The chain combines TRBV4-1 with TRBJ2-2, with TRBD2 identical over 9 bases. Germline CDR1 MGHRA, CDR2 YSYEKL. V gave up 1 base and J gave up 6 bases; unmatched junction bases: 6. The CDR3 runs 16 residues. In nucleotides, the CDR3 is TGCGCCAGCAGCCAAGTGGTAGCGGGAGTTGCCGGGGAGCTGTTTTTT. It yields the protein CASSQVVAGVAGELFF.

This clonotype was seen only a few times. The CDR3, as DNA: TGCGCCAGCAGCCAGGGTAACTACAATGAGCAGTTCTTC. As protein: CASSQGNYNEQFF. The V and J genes are TRBV4-3 and TRBJ2-1; D is undetermined. The CDR3 is 13 residues long. CDR1 is LGHNA and CDR2 is YSLEER in the germline V gene. V lost 3 bases and J 3 bases, leaving 6 bases between the germline ends.

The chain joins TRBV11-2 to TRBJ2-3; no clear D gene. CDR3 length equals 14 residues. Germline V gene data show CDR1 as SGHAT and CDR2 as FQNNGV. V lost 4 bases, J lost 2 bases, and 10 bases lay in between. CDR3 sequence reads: CASSSRPNTDTQYF. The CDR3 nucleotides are TGTGCCAGCAGCTCGAGACCGAACACAGATACGCAGTATTTT.

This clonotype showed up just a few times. The CDR3 DNA is TGTGCCAGCAGTGGGACAGGGTGGCGGTCACCCCTCCACTTT. Translated, it gives CASSGTGWRSPLHF. The chain carries TRBV2 and TRBJ1-6, with TRBD1 identical over 8 bases. Trimming took 4 bases from V and 10 from J; bases not matched to a gene: 6. CDR3 length equals 14 residues. The germline V gene encodes CDR1 SNHLY and CDR2 FYNNEI.

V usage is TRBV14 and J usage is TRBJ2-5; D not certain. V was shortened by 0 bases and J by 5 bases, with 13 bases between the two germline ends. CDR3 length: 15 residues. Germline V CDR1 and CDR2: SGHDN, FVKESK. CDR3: CASSQDITPGETQYF. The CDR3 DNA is TGTGCCAGCAGCCAAGATATAACCCCCGGGGAGACCCAGTACTTC.

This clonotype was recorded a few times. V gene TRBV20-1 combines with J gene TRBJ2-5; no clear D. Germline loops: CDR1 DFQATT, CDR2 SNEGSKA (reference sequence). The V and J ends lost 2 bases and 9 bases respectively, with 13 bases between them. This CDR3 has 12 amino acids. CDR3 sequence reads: CSARPPTLPQYF. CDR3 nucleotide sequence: TGCAGTGCTAGACCGCCTACCCTTCCCCAGTACTTC.

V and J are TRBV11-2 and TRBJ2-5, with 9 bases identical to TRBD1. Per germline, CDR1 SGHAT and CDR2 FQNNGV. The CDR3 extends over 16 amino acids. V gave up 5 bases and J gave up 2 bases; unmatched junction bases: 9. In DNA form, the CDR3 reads TGTGCCAGCAGCCCCGGGACAGGGAGGGGGCAAGAGACCCAGTACTTC. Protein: CASSPGTGRGQETQYF. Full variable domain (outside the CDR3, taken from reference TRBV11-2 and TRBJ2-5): EAGVAQSPRYKIIEKRQSVAFWCNPISGHATLYWYQQILGQGPKLLIQFQNNGVVDDSQLPKDRFSAERLKGVDSTLKIQPAKLEDSAVYLCASSPGTGRGQETQYFGPGTRLLVL.

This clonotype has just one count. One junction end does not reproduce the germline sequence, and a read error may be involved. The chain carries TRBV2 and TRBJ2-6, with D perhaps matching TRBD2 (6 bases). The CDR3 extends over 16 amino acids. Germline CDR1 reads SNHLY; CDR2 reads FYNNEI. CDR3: CASTRGKSSGANVMTF. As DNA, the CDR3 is TGTGCCAGCACTCGCGGGAAAAGCTCTGGGGCCAACGTCATGACTTTC.

For the CDR3, the DNA is TGTGCCAGCAGCTTAAAAGACGGATACACAGATACGCAGTATTTT. Translation: CASSLKDGYTDTQYF. The chain is built from TRBV7-9 and TRBJ2-3; D is uncertain. Germline CDR1 SEHNR, CDR2 FQNEAQ (reference sequence). This CDR3 is built from 15 residues. The ends were cut back, 2 bases at V and 2 bases at J, with 11 bases in the middle.

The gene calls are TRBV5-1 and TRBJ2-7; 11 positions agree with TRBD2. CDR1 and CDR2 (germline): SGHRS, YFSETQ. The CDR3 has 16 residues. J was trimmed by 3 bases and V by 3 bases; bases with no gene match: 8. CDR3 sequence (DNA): TGCGCCAGCAGCTCAGGACTAGCGGGCGCAATCTACGAGCAGTACTTC. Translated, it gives CASSSGLAGAIYEQYF. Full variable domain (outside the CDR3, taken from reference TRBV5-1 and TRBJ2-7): KAGVTQTPRYLIKTRGQQVTLSCSPISGHRSVSWYQQTPGQGLQFLFEYFSETQRNKGNFPGRFSGRQFSNSRSEMNVSTLELGDSALYLCASSSGLAGAIYEQYFGPGTRLTVT.

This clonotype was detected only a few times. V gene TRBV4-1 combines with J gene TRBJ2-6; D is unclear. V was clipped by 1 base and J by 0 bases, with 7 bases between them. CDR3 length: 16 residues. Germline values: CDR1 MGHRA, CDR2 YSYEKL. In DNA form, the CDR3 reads TGCGCCAGCAGCCAAGGGCAAGGCTCTGGGGCCAACGTCCTGACTTTC. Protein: CASSQGQGSGANVLTF.

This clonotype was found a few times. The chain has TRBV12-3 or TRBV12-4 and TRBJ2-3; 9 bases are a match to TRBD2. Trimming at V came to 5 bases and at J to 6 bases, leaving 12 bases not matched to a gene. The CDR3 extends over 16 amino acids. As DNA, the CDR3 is TGTGCCAGCAGTCCCCCGGCGGGGGGGCTAGGCGATACGCAGTATTTT. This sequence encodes CASSPPAGGLGDTQYF.

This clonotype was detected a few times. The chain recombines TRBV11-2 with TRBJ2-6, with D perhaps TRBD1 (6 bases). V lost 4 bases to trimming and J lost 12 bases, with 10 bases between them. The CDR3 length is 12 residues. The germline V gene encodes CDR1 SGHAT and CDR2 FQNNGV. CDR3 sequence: CASSSLDSVLTF. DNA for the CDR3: TGTGCCAGCAGCTCGTTGGACAGCGTCCTGACTTTC. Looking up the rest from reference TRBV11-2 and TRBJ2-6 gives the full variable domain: EAGVAQSPRYKIIEKRQSVAFWCNPISGHATLYWYQQILGQGPKLLIQFQNNGVVDDSQLPKDRFSAERLKGVDSTLKIQPAKLEDSAVYLCASSSLDSVLTFGAGSRLTVL.

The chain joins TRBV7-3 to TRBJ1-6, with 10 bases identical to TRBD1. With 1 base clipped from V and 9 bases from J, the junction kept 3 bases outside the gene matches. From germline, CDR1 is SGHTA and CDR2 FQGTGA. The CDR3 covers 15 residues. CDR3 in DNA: TGTGCCAGCAGCTTAAAGGGACAGGGGAGTTCACCCCTCCACTTT. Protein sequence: CASSLKGQGSSPLHF.

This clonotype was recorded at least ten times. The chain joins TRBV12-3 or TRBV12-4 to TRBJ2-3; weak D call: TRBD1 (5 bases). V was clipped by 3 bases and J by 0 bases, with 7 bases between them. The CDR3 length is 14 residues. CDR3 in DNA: TGTGCCAGCAGTTTTAGGGGAAGCACAGATACGCAGTATTTT. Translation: CASSFRGSTDTQYF.

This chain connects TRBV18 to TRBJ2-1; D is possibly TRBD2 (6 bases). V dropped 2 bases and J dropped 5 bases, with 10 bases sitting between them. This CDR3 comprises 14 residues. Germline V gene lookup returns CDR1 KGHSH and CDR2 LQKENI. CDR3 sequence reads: CASSPTGGDNEQFF. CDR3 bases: TGTGCCAGCTCACCAACAGGAGGGGACAATGAGCAGTTCTTC.

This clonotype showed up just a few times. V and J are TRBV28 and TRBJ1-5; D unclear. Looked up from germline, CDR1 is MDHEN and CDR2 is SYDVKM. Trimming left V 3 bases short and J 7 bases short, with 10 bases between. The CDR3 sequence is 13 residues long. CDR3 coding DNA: TGTGCCAGCAGTTTCGTACAGCTGCAGCCCCAGCATTTT. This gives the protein CASSFVQLQPQHF.

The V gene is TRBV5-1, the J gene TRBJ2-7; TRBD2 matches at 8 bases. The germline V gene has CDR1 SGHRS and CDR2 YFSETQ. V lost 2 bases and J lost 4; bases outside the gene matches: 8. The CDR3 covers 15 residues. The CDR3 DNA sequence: TGCGCCAGCAGCTTTGTGGAAGCGGGAGTGTACGAGCAGTACTTC. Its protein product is CASSFVEAGVYEQYF.

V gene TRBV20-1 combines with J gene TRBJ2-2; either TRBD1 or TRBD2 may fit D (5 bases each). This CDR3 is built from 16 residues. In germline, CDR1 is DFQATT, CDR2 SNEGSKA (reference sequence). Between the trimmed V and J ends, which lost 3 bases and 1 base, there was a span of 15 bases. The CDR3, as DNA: TGCAGTGCTAGGCCCCCGGGGACCTTGAACACCGGGGAGCTGTTTTTT. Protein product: CSARPPGTLNTGELFF.

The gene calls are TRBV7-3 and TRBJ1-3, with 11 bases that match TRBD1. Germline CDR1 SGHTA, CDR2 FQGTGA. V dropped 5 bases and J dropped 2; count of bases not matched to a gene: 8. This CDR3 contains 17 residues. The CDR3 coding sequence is TGTGCCAGCAGCCTTAACGGGGGACAGGGGGCTGGAAACACCATATATTTT. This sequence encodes CASSLNGGQGAGNTIYF. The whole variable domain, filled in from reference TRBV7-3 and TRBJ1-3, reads GAGVSQTPSNKVTEKGKYVELRCDPISGHTALYWYRQSLGQGPEFLIYFQGTGAADDSGLPNDRFFAVRPEGSVSTLKIQRTERGDSAVYLCASSLNGGQGAGNTIYFGEGSWLTVV.

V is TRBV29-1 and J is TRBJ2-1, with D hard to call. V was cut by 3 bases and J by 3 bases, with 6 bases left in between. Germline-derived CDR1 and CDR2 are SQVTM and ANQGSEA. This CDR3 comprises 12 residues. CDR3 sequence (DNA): TGCAGCGTTGAGGCCCGCTACAATGAGCAGTTCTTC. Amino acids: CSVEARYNEQFF.

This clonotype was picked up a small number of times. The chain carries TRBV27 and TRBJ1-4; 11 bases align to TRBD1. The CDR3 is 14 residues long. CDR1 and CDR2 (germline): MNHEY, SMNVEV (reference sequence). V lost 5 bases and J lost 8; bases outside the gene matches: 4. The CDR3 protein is CASSQDRGREKLFF. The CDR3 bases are TGTGCCAGCAGTCAGGACAGGGGGCGAGAAAAACTGTTTTTT.

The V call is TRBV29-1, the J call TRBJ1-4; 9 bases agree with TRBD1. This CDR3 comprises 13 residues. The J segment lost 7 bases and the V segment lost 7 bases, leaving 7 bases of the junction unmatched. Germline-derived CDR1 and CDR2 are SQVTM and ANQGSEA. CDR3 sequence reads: CSAQTGGGEKLFF. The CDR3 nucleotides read TGCAGCGCCCAGACAGGGGGAGGTGAAAAACTGTTTTTT. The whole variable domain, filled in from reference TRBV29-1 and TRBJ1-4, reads SAVISQKPSRDICQRGTSLTIQCQVDSQVTMMFWYRQQPGQSLTLIATANQGSEATYESGFVIDKFPISRPNLTFSTLTVSNMSPEDSSIYLCSAQTGGGEKLFFGSGTQLSVL.

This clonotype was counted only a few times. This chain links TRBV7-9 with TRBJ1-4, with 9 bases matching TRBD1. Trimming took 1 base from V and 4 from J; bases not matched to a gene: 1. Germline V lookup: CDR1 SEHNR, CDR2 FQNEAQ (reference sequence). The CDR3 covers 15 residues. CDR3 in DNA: TGTGCCAGCAGCTTAGTGGGACAGGGTAATGAAAAACTGTTTTTT. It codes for CASSLVGQGNEKLFF.

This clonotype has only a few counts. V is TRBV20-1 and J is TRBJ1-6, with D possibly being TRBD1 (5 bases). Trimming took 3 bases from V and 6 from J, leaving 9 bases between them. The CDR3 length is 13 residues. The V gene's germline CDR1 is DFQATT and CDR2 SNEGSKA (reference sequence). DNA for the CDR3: TGCAGTGCTAGCCAGGGCGGTAATTCACCCCTCCACTTT. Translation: CSASQGGNSPLHF.